The source of this TCR beta chain is a study of cytomegalovirus exposure and HLA in healthy donors (dated by TCRdb to 2016 to 2017). Regarding the complete study: An earlier analysis of approximately 640 of the donors reported about 250 Gb of sequence data and some 120 million unique TCR beta sequences from 150 million to 200 million T cells. Approximately 300 gigabases of sequencing data and 75 million to 85 million unique TCR sequences made up an early release that covered nearly 650 HLA-typed donors. Among the roughly 400 genotyped donors, around 79% belonged to the genetic ancestry cluster associated with self-reported Caucasian donors. The aim of the study was to test whether cataloging public T cell receptors could identify signatures of past pathogen exposure. The study used immunosequencing to profile the T cell repertoires of approximately 630 subjects and linked those repertoires to cytomegalovirus serostatus. A separate validation cohort of 90 to 150 different subjects was used in addition to the roughly 670-subject first cohort. High-throughput TCR immunosequencing, statistical association of individual TCRs with disease status, and machine learning were combined to predict cytomegalovirus infection status. To study patterns of TCR occurrence, a later analysis re-analyzed previously published TCR beta repertoires from 550 to 800 donors and added high-resolution HLA genotyping. In the later analysis, no new phenotypic data were used to find candidate immune exposures; instead, reliance was placed on TCR beta sequences and their occurrence across donors. To decide whether each TCR beta V gene segment behaved as functional or pseudogenic, an earlier analysis of over 500 of the donors relied on high-throughput TCR beta sequencing. Donor age, sex, ethnicity and CMV serostatus were compiled alongside the repertoire data. In a later genetic analysis, genome-wide SNP genotypes for about 65% of the 666 donors were used, and that subset was treated as a discovery cohort. All discovery cohort repertoires had been generated on a single sequencing platform. Class I and class II HLA loci were covered by the typing at four-digit resolution. The number of donors typed differed by locus, with 629-630 for A, B, C, DRB1 and DQB1, around 560 for DQA1, about 610 for DPA1, and some 440 for DPB1. A few DR-DQ haplotypes were treated as single units for association and clustering because of strong linkage in the cohort. On average, roughly 240,000 unique TCR beta nucleotide sequences were sequenced per donor among some 420 genotyped donors of the cohort, with roughly 18% of those sequences being non-productive. Overall study outcomes, separate from this receptor: Several of the top co-occurrence clusters appeared to be linked to parvovirus B19, influenza, CMV and Epstein-Barr virus, according to a later analysis. Because counts were too low, 15 or so rarely observed V segments, including chromosome 9 orphons, were excluded from the earlier analysis of 587 of the donors. Because some donors lacked HLA typing at each locus, the association tests relied only on the typed subset. In a later analysis, most CMV-associated TCR beta chains were found to appear HLA-restricted, with HLA associations seemingly driven largely by CMV exposure. When HLA alleles, especially DR and DQ, strongly co-occurred, attributing TCR associations to individual alleles was difficult. The classifier was reported to diagnose cytomegalovirus status with high specificity and sensitivity in both the original and validation cohorts. A further reported finding was that TCR beta sequences accurately predicted the HLA-A and HLA-B alleles for most subjects in the first cohort. At a false discovery rate of 0.05, a later analysis linked 15,000 to 20,000 TCR beta sequences to specific HLA alleles. In a later analysis, TCR association rates were found to vary across HLA loci, with the most associated TCRs seen for DRB1 alleles and the fewest for HLA-C alleles. A cluster of highly shared sequence variants was judged likely to represent a technical artifact of the sequencing pipeline. In vitro tests confirmed that three of the cytomegalovirus-associated TCR beta chains recognize cytomegalovirus antigens. Linkage disequilibrium might explain the correlated functional status among segregating V segments, but an unknown experimental factor could not be ruled out. The authors suggested that the approach could potentially be extended to other disease states and immunological phenotypes. The only immune exposure information available for the cohort was CMV serostatus. V-gene and J-gene trimming of TCR beta chains was associated with a missense DCLRE1C variant in a later genetic analysis, and the association was replicated in an independent cohort. Some IMGT-functional V segments, including TRBV6-2 and TRBV6-3, could not be distinguished by the 87-base-pair reads and were therefore excluded. A total of about 180 TCR beta chains were listed by the study as associated with cytomegalovirus. According to a later genetic analysis, donors in an Asian-associated ancestry cluster had fewer N-insertions in productive TCRs than the roughly 670-donor mean. Sequencing depth was assumed to be roughly uniform across donors in the presence/absence analyses, though that assumption may not hold. While some public TCRs were present in many individuals, most TCR sequences turned up only very rarely across donors. In this cohort, only TCR beta chains were sequenced, and detectable features were limited by the absence of alpha or paired-chain data. An earlier analysis of approximately 600 of the donors showed that most TCR beta V segments appeared in productive rearrangements either about 87% or about 30% of the time, which broadly matched IMGT annotations. A later analysis found that HLA-associated TCR beta chains were more clonally expanded and had lower generation probabilities than equally common non-associated chains.

To note about this clone: No antigen is known for it. Germline is not matched at one junction end, which may reflect a read error.

The cohort consisted of fewer than 700 healthy bone marrow donors. Cohort members were all nominally healthy when sampled, although unrecorded immune exposures were likely present. The donor tested CMV seronegative, placing the donor among the 352 seronegative members of the cohort. A peripheral blood sample was collected from each donor, and TCR beta sequencing was performed on peripheral blood mononuclear cells. Genomic DNA was extracted from the blood cell samples with the Qiagen DNeasy Blood Extraction Kit. Libraries were made using the immunoSEQ multiplex PCR assay. A mixture of 60 forward primers for TCR Vbeta segments and 13 reverse primers for TCR Jbeta segments was used in the multiplex PCR. A multiplex PCR assay on genomic DNA amplified the CDR3 region of rearranged TCR beta genes. Amplified TCR beta libraries were sequenced as 87-base-pair reads on the Illumina HiSeq System. The paper's processing steps were these. Across the 700 or so repertoires, a later analysis counted some 81 million unique TCR beta chains, around 11 million of which were shared by at least two donors. A nearest-neighbor algorithm error-corrected the raw reads and collapsed the reads into unique sequences, merging closely related sequences to remove PCR and sequencing errors. V, D and J gene segments were assigned by aligning CDR3 sequences to IMGT reference sequences. For a sequence to be retained, at least a six-nucleotide match to both a V gene segment and a J gene segment was required. A rearrangement was called productive if the CDR3 had no stop codons and remained in frame with V and J, and every other rearrangement was called non-productive. Following IMGT convention, CDR3 was defined as the stretch from the second conserved V-encoded cysteine up to the conserved J-encoded phenylalanine. In an earlier analysis of around 570 of the donors, sequences lacking an unambiguous match to a single V gene segment were excluded. In an earlier analysis of some 590 of the donors, V segments were called functional above 56.7% productive rearrangements and were called segregating when the between-donor standard deviation exceeded 5%. A statistical classification framework was developed to diagnose cytomegalovirus status using the catalog of TCR beta chain sequences. In a later analysis, V and J genes were assigned by comparing TCR nucleotide sequences against IMGT/GENE-DB human TR gene sequences. Using the TCRdist pipeline, a later analysis assigned CDR3 sequences along with most-parsimonious VDJ recombination scenarios. In a later analysis, each TCR beta chain was defined by its CDR3 amino acid sequence together with its V-gene family, and reads without a unique V-gene family were excluded. In a later analysis, nearly 600 highly shared, low-generation-probability nucleotide sequences were removed to address suspected cross-contamination and a sequencing artifact. For each public chain, a later analysis derived a clonal expansion index from normalized ranks of inferred template counts within each repertoire. A later analysis computed generation probabilities with a VDJ recombination model fitted to out-of-frame rearrangements, and checked the results against IGoR. In a later analysis, hypergeometric tests were used to score TCR-TCR, TCR-HLA and TCR-CMV co-occurrence, with a repertoire-size bias correction applied to TCR pairs. To estimate false discovery rates, a later analysis permuted the HLA or CMV assignments 20 times. In a later analysis, co-occurring TCRs were grouped using DBSCAN, with TCRdist sequence similarity added in when clustering inside HLA-allele-positive subsets. Co-occurrence clustering excluded repertoires with fewer than 30,000 or more than 120,000 public chains, plus five with anomalous nucleotide sharing. TCRdb stores this immuneACCESS table with in-frame sequences only. Part of the clones is absent; in the studies checked, under half of the shortfall reflects unresolved V genes, and no reason is known for the rest. V, J and clone size were drawn from that table, and D and trimming were deduced from the DNA. In this sample the table shows over 100,000 clones, 50% to 75% of which occur a single time. Jointly, the top ten make up 2% to 3% of the sample.

The CDR1 and CDR2 encoded by the germline V gene (reference sequence) are GTSNPN and SVGIG. The CDR3, from cysteine to phenylalanine, totals 15 residues. CDR3 DNA is the only sequence kept; it has 45 bases, read in frame from the first base. The chain couples TRBV30 to TRBJ2-7; 7 bases in between match TRBD2. Sequences were obtained from PBMCs. This TCR was sampled from a woman in her thirties or forties in good health and CMV-seronegative. This receptor has the CDR3 CAWSKKRGASHEQYF. The nucleotide sequence reads TGTGCCTGGAGTAAAAAGCGGGGAGCCTCCCACGAGCAGTACTTC.